This TCR beta chain came from a study of blood T cells in healthy people across ages. Each sample yielded at least 7 million isolated PBMCs. General study results and limits: Diversity figures derived from one million T cells were judged to underestimate the true value. A greater number of naive CD4+ cells and higher diversity distinguished long-lived donors from aged donors. Because donor CMV status was unknown, expanded clonotype changes were possibly confounded.

Concerning this clonotype: Its antigen remains unidentified.

The V and J ends lost 6 bases and 8 bases respectively, with 14 bases between them. Germline CDR1 reads SGHKS; CDR2 reads YYEKEE (reference sequence). The CDR3 covers 12 residues. Then a second PCR, running about 7 to 11 cycles, was carried out with a sample-barcoded 5' primer and a J-beta primer mix. TCRdb used MiXCR to reprocess the 5' RACE reads, holding one entry per CDR3 protein. The table records about 1.1 million distinct CDR3 sequences, roughly two fifths of them present only once. The receptor comes from a man aged 18 to 30 in good health. The rearrangement joins TRBV5-5 to TRBJ1-1; D is unresolved. The sequencing input was blood. CDR3 residues: CASMIGETEAFF. The CDR3 DNA sequence: TGTGCCAGCATGATAGGTGAGACAGAAGCTTTCTTT. The full variable domain, in which reference TRBV5-5 and TRBJ1-1 provide the parts outside the CDR3, is DAGVTQSPTHLIKTRGQQVTLRCSPISGHKSVSWYQQVLGQGPQFIFQYYEKEERGRGNFPDRFSARQFPNYSSELNVNALLLGDSALYLCASMIGETEAFFGQGTRLTVV.